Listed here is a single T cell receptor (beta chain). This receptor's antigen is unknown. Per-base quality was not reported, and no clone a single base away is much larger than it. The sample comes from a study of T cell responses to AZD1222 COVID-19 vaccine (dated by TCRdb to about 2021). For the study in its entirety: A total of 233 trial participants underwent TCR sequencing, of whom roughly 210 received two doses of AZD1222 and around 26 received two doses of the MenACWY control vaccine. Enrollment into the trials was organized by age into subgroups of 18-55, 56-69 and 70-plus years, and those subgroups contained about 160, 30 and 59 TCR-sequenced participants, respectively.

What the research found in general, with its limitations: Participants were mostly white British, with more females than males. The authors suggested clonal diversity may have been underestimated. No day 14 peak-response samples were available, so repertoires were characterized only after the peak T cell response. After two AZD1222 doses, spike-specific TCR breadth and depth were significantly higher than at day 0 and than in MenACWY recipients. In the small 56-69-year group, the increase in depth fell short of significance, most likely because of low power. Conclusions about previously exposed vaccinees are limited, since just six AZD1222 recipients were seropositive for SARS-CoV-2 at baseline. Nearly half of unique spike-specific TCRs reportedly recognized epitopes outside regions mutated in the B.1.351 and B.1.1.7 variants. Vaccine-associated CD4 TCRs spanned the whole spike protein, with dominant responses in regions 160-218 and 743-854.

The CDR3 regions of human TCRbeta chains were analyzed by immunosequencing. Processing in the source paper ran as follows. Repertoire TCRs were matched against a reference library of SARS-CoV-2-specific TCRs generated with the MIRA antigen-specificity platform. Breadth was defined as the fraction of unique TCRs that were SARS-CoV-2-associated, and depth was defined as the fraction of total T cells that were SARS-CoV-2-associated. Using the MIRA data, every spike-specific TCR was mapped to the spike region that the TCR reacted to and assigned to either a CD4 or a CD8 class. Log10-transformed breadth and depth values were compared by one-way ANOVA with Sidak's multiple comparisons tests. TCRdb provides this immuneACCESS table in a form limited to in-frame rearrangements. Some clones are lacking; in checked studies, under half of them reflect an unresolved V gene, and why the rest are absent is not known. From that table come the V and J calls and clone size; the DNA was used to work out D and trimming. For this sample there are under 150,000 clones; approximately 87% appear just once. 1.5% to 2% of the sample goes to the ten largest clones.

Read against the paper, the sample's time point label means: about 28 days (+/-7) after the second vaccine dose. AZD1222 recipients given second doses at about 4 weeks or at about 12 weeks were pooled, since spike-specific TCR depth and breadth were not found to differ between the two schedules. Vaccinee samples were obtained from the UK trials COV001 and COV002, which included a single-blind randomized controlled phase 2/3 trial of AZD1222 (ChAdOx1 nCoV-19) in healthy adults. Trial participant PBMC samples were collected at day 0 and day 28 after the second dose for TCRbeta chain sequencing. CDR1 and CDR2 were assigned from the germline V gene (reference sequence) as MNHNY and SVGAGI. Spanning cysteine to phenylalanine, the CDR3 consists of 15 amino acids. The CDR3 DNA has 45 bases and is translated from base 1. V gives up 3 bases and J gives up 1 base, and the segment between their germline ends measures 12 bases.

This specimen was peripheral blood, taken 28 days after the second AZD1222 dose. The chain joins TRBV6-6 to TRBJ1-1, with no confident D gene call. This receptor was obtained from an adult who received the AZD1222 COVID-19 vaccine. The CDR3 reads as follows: CASSYTFRRNTEAFF. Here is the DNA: TGTGCCAGCAGTTATACGTTCCGGAGGAACACTGAAGCTTTCTTT.